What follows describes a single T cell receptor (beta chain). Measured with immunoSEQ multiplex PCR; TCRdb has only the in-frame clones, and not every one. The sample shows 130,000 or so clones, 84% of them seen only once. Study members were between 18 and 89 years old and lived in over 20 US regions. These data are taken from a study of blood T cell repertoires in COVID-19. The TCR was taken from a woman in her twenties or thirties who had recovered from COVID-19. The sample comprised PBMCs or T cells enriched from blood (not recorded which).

CDR3 nucleotides: TGCGCCAGCAGCCAAGATCTTGGGAGGGGGACGGACATTCAGTACTTC. Translated, it gives CASSQDLGRGTDIQYF. The chain links TRBV4-3 to TRBJ2-4; the D gene is possibly TRBD2 (7 bases). V dropped 0 bases and J dropped 8 bases, with 17 bases sitting between them. Germline V lookup: CDR1 LGHNA, CDR2 YSLEER. The CDR3 has 16 amino acids.